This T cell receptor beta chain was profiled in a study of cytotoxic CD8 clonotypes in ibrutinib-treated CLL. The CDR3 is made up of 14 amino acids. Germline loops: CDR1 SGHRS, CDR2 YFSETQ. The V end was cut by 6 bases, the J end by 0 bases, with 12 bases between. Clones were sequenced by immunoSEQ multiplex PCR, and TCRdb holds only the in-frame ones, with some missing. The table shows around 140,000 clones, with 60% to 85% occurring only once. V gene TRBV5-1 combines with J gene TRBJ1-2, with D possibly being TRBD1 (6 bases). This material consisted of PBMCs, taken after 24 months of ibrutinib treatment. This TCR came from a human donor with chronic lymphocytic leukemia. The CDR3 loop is CASTPQGSNYGYTF. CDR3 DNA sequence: TGCGCCAGCACCCCCCAGGGGTCTAACTATGGCTACACCTTC.